This entry describes one TCR beta chain. The source of the sample is a study of blood T cells in healthy people across ages. The authors ran a second PCR of 7 to 11 cycles using a sample-barcoded 5' primer and a J-beta primer mix. One entry per CDR3 protein, called by TCRdb with MiXCR from the 5' RACE reads. This sample has about 840,000 distinct CDR3 sequences, with 25% to 30% found just once. The same sample was also studied in work on T cells of mothers and their children.

The receptor's source is a woman in her thirties or forties in good health. The sequencing input was blood.

The CDR3 DNA reads TGCGCCAGCAGCTTGAGCCAGGGGGTCAATAAGCAGTACTTC. Protein product: CASSLSQGVNKQYF. The chain uses TRBV5-1 and TRBJ2-5; 7 nucleotides match TRBD1. Germline CDR1 reads SGHRS; CDR2 reads YFSETQ. The CDR3 sequence is 14 residues long. Trimming at V came to 1 base and at J to 11 bases, leaving 11 bases not matched to a gene.